The present entry profiles one T cell receptor beta chain with its context. What this receptor recognizes is not known. No base quality values were provided; no much bigger clone lies one nucleotide off. TCRbeta CDR3 regions were amplified from genomic DNA using the immunoSEQ Assay, a bias-controlled multiplex PCR. For the original study's pipeline: The number of nucleated cells in each sample was estimated from the amplification of reference gene primers within the assay. To quantify the absolute abundance of each unique TCRbeta CDR3 rearrangement, sequence reads were collapsed and filtered. For each sample, productive Simpson clonality was calculated as the square root of Simpson's diversity index over productive rearrangements. This immuneACCESS table, as held by TCRdb, lists in-frame sequences with V and J called but not all clones. Of the missing ones, under half trace to an unresolved V gene in checked studies; the others have no known cause. V, J and clone size are taken as reported in that table, and D and trimming were inferred from the DNA itself. The sample table holds a few hundred thousand clones, of which around 90% were seen once. The ten largest account for roughly 5% of the sample.

One collaborating source in Seattle enrolled patients during active infection and followed them longitudinally through the course of disease. The collaborating institutions used their own protocols to collect whole blood in K2EDTA tubes. Collaborator samples were shipped for TCRbeta analysis as frozen whole blood, isolated PBMCs, or DNA extracted from either sample type. These data belong to a study of blood T cell repertoires in COVID-19 (TCRdb year 2020). In terms of the full investigation: Collaborator samples came from the United States, Italy and Spain and covered acute and convalescent phases of COVID-19. Deeply sampled blood TCRbeta repertoires from subjects exposed to, actively infected with, or recovered from COVID-19 were included in the dataset. A de-identified subject ID, COVID-19 status, age in years and sex were almost always included in the sample metadata. The material from the prospective study consisted of cDNA or gDNA derived from T cells, B-cell-depleted T cells, or PBMCs. Samples came from the ongoing ImmuneRACE study (first 160 participants) plus 1,254 subjects from 6 global collaborators. Where available, HLA class I and class II types were taken from metadata supplied by the sample provider and were not determined by assay-based typing. The repertoires were made available in a free public database intended to serve as a resource for research on the immune response to SARS-CoV-2. Overall study outcomes, separate from this receptor: How much clinical and demographic metadata was included differed by source and by participant, and the metadata was provided uncurated.

This sequence was found in a woman aged 55-70 years with COVID-19, enrolled during active disease. Sequencing was done on a sample of peripheral blood.

The CDR3: CASSVQGNYGYTF. At the DNA level, the sequence is TGTGCCAGCAGCGTTCAGGGAAACTATGGCTACACCTTC. The chain couples TRBV9 to TRBJ1-2; TRBD1 is possibly the D segment (5 matching bases). The germline ends are 7 bases apart after V is trimmed by 2 bases and J by 2 bases. There are 13 amino acids in the CDR3, from cysteine to phenylalanine inclusive. The only DNA kept is the CDR3, 39 bases in frame from the first base. CDR1 and CDR2 were assigned from the germline V gene as SGDLS and YYNGEE.